This T cell receptor (beta chain) was sequenced for a study of shared clonotypes between healthy human individuals. Study background: CD4 naive and CD4 memory each took three plates per donor, while CD8 naive took two and CD8 memory one. Study-wide results and limits: The study drew on few donors, limiting represented genetic and exposure-history diversity.

Clones were read by immunoSEQ multiplex PCR, and TCRdb kept only the in-frame ones, dropping some. Of around 2,000,000 clones listed, about 94% were seen once; the top ten hold roughly 1.2%. Points on this clone: Its target is not known.

Positively selected for CCR7, the CD45RO-negative cells used as naive CD8 cells excluded terminally differentiated effector memory CD45RA+ cells. With 4 bases clipped from V and 2 bases from J, the junction kept 13 bases outside the gene matches. Germline V gene lookup returns CDR1 MGHRA and CDR2 YSYEKL. The CDR3 has 18 amino acids. The TCR originated in a man aged 18 to 29 in good health. Sample: naive CD8+ T cells sorted from blood. This chain joins TRBV4-1 and TRBJ2-3, with 9 bases lining up with TRBD2. CDR3 residues: CASSPTSGHTFITDTQYF. The CDR3 DNA sequence: TGCGCCAGCAGCCCGACTAGCGGACACACCTTTATCACAGATACGCAGTATTTT.